This TCR beta chain was captured in a study of blood T cell repertoires in COVID-19. Study information: PBMCs, B-cell-depleted T cells, or T cells were the source of the cDNA or gDNA that made up the material.

The V gene lost 5 bases and the J gene lost 7 bases, with 15 bases spanning the gap. The CDR3 is 15 amino acids. CDR1 SGHTA and CDR2 FQGNSA come from the germline V gene. Sequencing was performed with immunoSEQ multiplex PCR; in TCRdb, only in-frame clones are kept and a portion is missing. This table has around 240,000 clones, around 83% appearing once. The source is a woman in her thirties or forties who had recovered from COVID-19. This sequence joins TRBV7-2 and TRBJ1-6; D call uncertain. The sample was peripheral blood. The CDR3 DNA reads as TGTGCCAGCAGCCCGGCGGGAGGGTTGAATTCACCCCTCCACTTT. Translation: CASSPAGGLNSPLHF.